These 21 T cell receptor beta chains were all obtained from the same sample, sequenced in a study of T cells after yellow fever vaccination. TCRdb re-called the 5' RACE reads with MiXCR, one entry per CDR3 protein. Altogether about 160,000 distinct CDR3 sequences are present, more than 5.5% being singletons, with the ten largest covering more than 2%. Sequenced here: CD4+ T cells sorted from PBMCs, sampled about 5 days after the first yellow fever vaccination. All receptors derive from a man aged 18-30 years who received the YFV17D yellow fever vaccine.

This clonotype was counted at least ten times. V is TRBV3-1 and J is TRBJ1-2; the D is unclear. Germline CDR1 is LGHDT and CDR2 is YNNKEL (reference sequence). The CDR3 contains 13 residues. The V end lost 0 bases, the J end lost 4 bases, and 6 bases lay between the germline ends. CDR3 loop: CASSQDTVYGYTF. CDR3 DNA sequence: TGTGCCAGCAGCCAAGATACGGTCTATGGCTACACCTTC.

Many counts were recorded for this clonotype. The genes are TRBV10-1 and TRBJ2-1; 9 nucleotides line up with TRBD1. The CDR3 runs to 13 residues. Trimming at V came to 6 bases and at J to 8 bases, leaving 5 bases not matched to a gene. The germline CDR1 and CDR2 sequences are WNHNN and SYGVQD (reference sequence). CDR3 in amino acids: CASRGQGDHEQFF. CDR3 DNA sequence: TGCGCCAGCAGGGGACAGGGTGACCATGAGCAGTTCTTC.

This clonotype appeared many times. The CDR3 nucleotides are TGCGCCAGCAGCCAAGTCGTGGGATTGTGGAATTCACCCCTCCACTTT. This sequence encodes CASSQVVGLWNSPLHF. This chain joins TRBV4-3 and TRBJ1-6, with unresolved D. With 1 base removed from V and 7 bases from J, the gap between germline ends came to 14 bases. Per germline, CDR1 LGHNA and CDR2 YSLEER. The CDR3 has 16 residues.

This clonotype was detected many times. The rearrangement uses TRBV24-1 and TRBJ2-3; D uncertain. The V gene's germline CDR1 is KGHDR and CDR2 SFDVKD. The V end was cut by 7 bases, the J end by 1 base, with 11 bases between. This CDR3 contains 14 residues. CDR3 amino acids: CATRGAQGTDTQYF. CDR3 sequence (DNA): TGTGCCACCAGAGGCGCGCAGGGCACAGATACGCAGTATTTT.

This clonotype showed up many times. The rearrangement joins TRBV10-3 to TRBJ1-2; no definite D call. The V end was cut by 3 bases, the J end by 4 bases, with 9 bases between. This CDR3 has 13 amino acids. The germline gives CDR1 ENHRY, CDR2 SYGVKD. CDR3: CAISEDVGYGYTF. CDR3 DNA sequence: TGTGCCATCAGTGAAGATGTCGGCTATGGCTACACCTTC.

The genes are TRBV5-1 and TRBJ2-2; D is unresolved. The V end lost 0 bases, the J end lost 7 bases, and 10 bases lay between the germline ends. CDR1 and CDR2 (germline): SGHRS, YFSETQ. The length of the CDR3 is 14 residues. The CDR3 region is CASSLEALRGELFF. In DNA, the CDR3 is TGCGCCAGCAGCTTGGAGGCTCTCCGCGGGGAGCTGTTTTTT.

The chain carries TRBV19 and TRBJ1-5; D is unresolved. The CDR3 spans 16 residues. Germline V gives CDR1 LNHDA, CDR2 SQIVND (reference sequence). V was pared by 4 bases and J by 1 base, with 14 bases between. In nucleotides, the CDR3 is TGTGCCAGTAGTAGAAGTTCAGGTAGGAGCAATCAGCCCCAGCATTTT. It yields the protein CASSRSSGRSNQPQHF. The complete variable domain, with remaining parts taken from reference TRBV19 and TRBJ1-5, reads DGGITQSPKYLFRKEGQNVTLSCEQNLNHDAMYWYRQDPGQGLRLIYYSQIVNDFQKGDIAEGYSVSREKKESFPLTVTSAQKNPTAFYLCASSRSSGRSNQPQHFGDGTRLSIL.

This clonotype was seen at least ten times. The rearrangement uses TRBV5-1 and TRBJ2-7; TRBD1 is a possible D gene (7 bases). V lost 3 bases and J 4 bases, leaving 17 bases between the germline ends. The length of the CDR3 is 15 residues. Germline CDR1 is SGHRS and CDR2 is YFSETQ. As DNA, the CDR3 is TGCGCCAGCAGCTACAACCAGGGGGGAACTTACGAGCAGTACGTC. Protein product: CASSYNQGGTYEQYV.

This clonotype was recorded a few times. This chain connects TRBV20-1 to TRBJ2-7; D uncertain. V lost 3 bases and J 0 bases, leaving 12 bases between the germline ends. The CDR3 has 14 amino acids. In germline, CDR1 is DFQATT, CDR2 SNEGSKA (reference sequence). CDR3 DNA: TGCAGTGCTAGTAAGGGCAGTGGCTCCTACGAGCAGTACTTC. It translates to CSASKGSGSYEQYF.

This clonotype showed up many times. This rearrangement joins TRBV27 to TRBJ1-2, with D uncertain. Trimming took 5 bases from V and 3 from J, leaving 16 bases between them. The CDR3 runs to 15 residues. The germline V gene encodes CDR1 MNHEY and CDR2 SMNVEV (reference sequence). CDR3 in DNA: TGTGCCAGCAGTCTAGGCGGAGGGTTCGACTATGGCTACACCTTC. This gives the protein CASSLGGGFDYGYTF.

The table lists this clonotype with many counts. The chain uses TRBV7-3 and TRBJ2-1; D is perhaps TRBD2 (6 bases). Trimming removed 2 bases from V and 6 bases from J, with 8 bases in between. This CDR3 contains 13 residues. Germline V gene data show CDR1 as SGHTA and CDR2 as FQGTGA. This chain's CDR3 is CASSLSGVNEQFF. The CDR3, as DNA: TGTGCCAGCAGCTTATCGGGAGTCAATGAGCAGTTCTTC.

This clonotype appeared a few times. J is TRBJ2-5 and V is TRBV7-9; D is possibly TRBD2 (6 bases). The CDR3 totals 15 residues. CDR1 and CDR2 from the germline V gene are SEHNR and FQNEAQ (reference sequence). Trimming left V 6 bases short and J 2 bases short, with 16 bases between. The CDR3, as DNA: TGTGCCAGCAGTTTTCGCGGGATTGGACAAGAGACCCAGTACTTC. Protein product: CASSFRGIGQETQYF.

This clonotype was counted many times. This chain links TRBV7-3 with TRBJ2-5, with D perhaps matching TRBD1 (5 bases). Trimming left V 5 bases short and J 1 base short, with 11 bases between. The CDR3 length is 14 residues. The germline gives CDR1 SGHTA, CDR2 FQGTGA. The CDR3 spells CASSRQGSQETQYF. The CDR3 nucleotides are TGTGCCAGCAGCCGTCAGGGATCCCAAGAGACCCAGTACTTC. The whole variable domain, remainder taken from reference TRBV7-3 and TRBJ2-5, is GAGVSQTPSNKVTEKGKYVELRCDPISGHTALYWYRQSLGQGPEFLIYFQGTGAADDSGLPNDRFFAVRPEGSVSTLKIQRTERGDSAVYLCASSRQGSQETQYFGPGTRLLVL.

This clonotype has a count of ten or more. The chain recombines TRBV10-3 with TRBJ2-6; D is unclear. With 4 bases removed from V and 2 bases from J, the gap between germline ends came to 9 bases. CDR1 is ENHRY and CDR2 is SYGVKD in the germline V gene. The CDR3 has 15 amino acids. CDR3 protein: CAISVVRAGANVLTF. CDR3 coding DNA: TGTGCCATCAGTGTCGTACGGGCTGGGGCCAACGTCCTGACTTTC.

The chain employs TRBV28 and TRBJ1-4; D is ambiguous. CDR3 size: 13 residues. The V gene's germline CDR1 is MDHEN and CDR2 SYDVKM. Deletions cut 7 bases from V and 7 bases from J, with 13 bases between. The CDR3 nucleotides are TGTGCCAGCAACGGCAATCGGGGTGAAAAACTGTTTTTT. It encodes CASNGNRGEKLFF.

Many counts were recorded for this clonotype. V usage is TRBV28 and J usage is TRBJ2-1, with 7 positions matching TRBD2. V lost 6 bases to trimming and J lost 12 bases; unmatched junction nucleotides: 11. The CDR3 consists of 13 residues. CDR1 is MDHEN, CDR2 SYDVKM, per germline. The CDR3 DNA sequence: TGTGCCAGCAGCCCGGCGAGTCGCGGGAGGCAGTTCTTC. Translating it yields CASSPASRGRQFF.

This clonotype was seen only a few times. The chain recombines TRBV12-3 or TRBV12-4 with TRBJ1-5; D is unresolved. V was shortened by 2 bases and J by 6 bases, with 8 bases between the two germline ends. The CDR3 sequence is 13 residues long. The CDR3: CASSLRIGQPQHF. In DNA form, the CDR3 reads TGTGCCAGCAGTTTACGGATCGGTCAGCCCCAGCATTTT.

Comments on this clonotype: Being one base from a much bigger clone, this may be a read error. The chain employs TRBV2 and TRBJ1-1; D remains ambiguous. CDR1 and CDR2 from the germline V gene are SNHLY and FYNNEI. The CDR3 runs 11 residues. Trimming removed 8 bases from V and 5 bases from J, with 9 bases in between. Written as DNA, the CDR3 is TGTGCCAGCCTTGGGAAGACTGAAGCTTTCTTT. It translates to CASLGKTEAFF. Full variable domain (rest looked up from reference TRBV2 and TRBJ1-1): EPEVTQTPSHQVTQMGQEVILRCVPISNHLYFYWYRQILGQKVEFLVSFYNNEISEKSEIFDDQFSVERPDGSNFTLKIRSTKLEDSAMYFCASLGKTEAFFGQGTRLTVV.

As for this clonotype: Given a much more abundant clone one base away, this may be a read error. V is TRBV24-1 and J is TRBJ2-5, with 7 nucleotides matching TRBD1. J lost 4 bases, V lost 4 bases, and 5 bases had no gene match. This CDR3 has 14 amino acids. Germline V gene sequence: CDR1 KGHDR, CDR2 SFDVKD. In DNA form, the CDR3 reads TGTGCCACCAGTGACCCGGGACAGAGAGAGACCCAGTACTTC. As protein: CATSDPGQRETQYF.

This clonotype was counted ten times or more. The J gene is TRBJ2-7, the V gene TRBV7-2; 9 positions agree with TRBD2. The CDR3 runs 15 residues. Looked up from germline, CDR1 is SGHTA and CDR2 is FQGNSA. The V gene end was trimmed by 0 bases and the J gene end by 3 bases; junction bases not matched to a gene: 3. For the CDR3, the DNA is TGTGCCAGCAGCTTAGCCAGCGGGGGGTACTACGAGCAGTACGTC. Translating gives CASSLASGGYYEQYV.

At least ten counts were recorded for this clonotype. The chain carries TRBV14 and TRBJ1-1; no clear D. The germline CDR1 and CDR2 sequences are SGHDN and FVKESK. The CDR3 loop spans 13 amino acids. V shed 0 bases and J shed 1 base, with 3 bases lying between them. The CDR3 bases are TGTGCCAGCAGCCAAGATCAGAACACTGAAGCTTTCTTT. This gives the protein CASSQDQNTEAFF.